This TCR beta chain was recovered during a study of T cell responses to AZD1222 COVID-19 vaccine. As for the study in general: The study pooled second doses at about 4 or about 12 weeks.

The ends lost 3 bases at V and 7 bases at J; junction bases unmatched: 10. This CDR3 has 16 residues. Germline CDR1 LGHDT, CDR2 YNNKEL (reference sequence). Assay used: immunoSEQ multiplex PCR; TCRdb lists only in-frame clones, some missing. The data show some 160,000 clones, with 85% to 90% seen just once and 5.5% held by the top ten. The specimen was peripheral blood, collected on day 0 of AZD1222 vaccination. The receptor was isolated from an adult in good health. The chain has TRBV3-1 (or the pseudogene TRBV3-2) and TRBJ2-1, with TRBD2 identical over 9 bases. CDR3 DNA: TGTGCCAGCAGCCAGACTAGCGGTATGGGTTGGAATGAGCAGTTCTTC. It codes for CASSQTSGMGWNEQFF.